This entry lists 28 T cell receptor beta chains sequenced from one sample in a study of neoadjuvant anti-PD-1 for oral cavity cancer. The time point denotes: after neoadjuvant nivolumab, at surgical resection. Some clones are missing from TCRdb's copy, which holds only in-frame ones; the method was immunoSEQ multiplex PCR. The sample has around 65,000 clones; less than 90% are singletons. Sequenced material: PBMCs, taken after nivolumab (anti-PD-1) treatment. Source of these receptors: a person aged 35-80 years with oral cavity squamous cell carcinoma.

This CDR3 is CASSLSVWVAKNIQYF. Here the CDR3 DNA reads TGTGCCAGCAGTTTGTCGGTCTGGGTAGCCAAAAACATTCAGTACTTC. The chain joins TRBV27 to TRBJ2-4; no clear D. V was pared by 3 bases and J by 0 bases, with 12 bases between. Germline CDR1 MNHEY, CDR2 SMNVEV (reference sequence). The CDR3 covers 16 residues.

This rearrangement joins TRBV5-1 to TRBJ2-7; D gene uncertain. The germline V and J ends were trimmed by 2 bases and 0 bases, with 12 bases remaining between them. The CDR3 spans 15 residues. Germline assignment: CDR1 SGHRS and CDR2 YFSETQ. The CDR3 bases are TGCGCCAGCAGCTTAGAAGCCGGCTCCTCCTACGAGCAGTACTTC. This encodes CASSLEAGSSYEQYF.

This chain joins TRBV15 and TRBJ1-4; D might be TRBD1 (5 bases). There are 16 residues in the CDR3. Deletions cut 1 base from V and 7 bases from J, with 16 bases between. Germline-derived CDR1 and CDR2 are LNHNV and YYDKDF (reference sequence). In nucleotides, the CDR3 is TGTGCCACCAGCAGAGTTTGGGGGAGGGATCGTGAAAAACTGTTTTTT. It encodes CATSRVWGRDREKLFF. The full variable domain, rest sourced from reference TRBV15 and TRBJ1-4, is DAMVIQNPRYQVTQFGKPVTLSCSQTLNHNVMYWYQQKSSQAPKLLFHYYDKDFNNEADTPDNFQSRRPNTSFCFLDIRSPGLGDTAMYLCATSRVWGRDREKLFFGSGTQLSVL.

The V and J genes are TRBV5-4 and TRBJ1-4; weak D call: TRBD1 (5 bases). CDR3 length: 14 amino acids. V lost 0 bases and J 7 bases, leaving 10 bases between the germline ends. Per germline, CDR1 SGHNT and CDR2 YYREEE (reference sequence). CDR3 region: CASSLGGRGEKLFF. In DNA, the CDR3 is TGTGCCAGCAGCTTGGGTGGGAGGGGTGAAAAACTGTTTTTT.

The chain carries TRBV5-1 and TRBJ1-1; TRBD1 matches at 8 bases. Looked up from germline, CDR1 is SGHRS and CDR2 is YFSETQ. V lost 7 bases to trimming and J lost 2 bases; unmatched junction nucleotides: 10. The CDR3 sequence is 15 residues long. The CDR3 DNA sequence: TGCGCCAGCGCCCTACTCGGACAGGGAAACACTGAAGCTTTCTTT. Its translation: CASALLGQGNTEAFF.

The chain combines TRBV7-9 with TRBJ1-2; D possibly corresponds to TRBD1 (5 bases). The CDR3 has 12 residues. V lost 10 bases and J lost 3, with 12 bases in between. Germline values: CDR1 SEHNR, CDR2 FQNEAQ (reference sequence). DNA of the CDR3: TGTGCCATTCCCGGGACTTACTATGGCTACACCTTC. Protein sequence: CAIPGTYYGYTF.

The chain recombines TRBV5-1 with TRBJ2-2; 7 nucleotides line up with TRBD1. V dropped 0 bases and J dropped 5; count of bases not matched to a gene: 1. The CDR3 has 14 amino acids. Germline V gene sequence: CDR1 SGHRS, CDR2 YFSETQ. The CDR3, as DNA: TGCGCCAGCAGCTTGGTACAGGGGACCGGGGAGCTGTTTTTT. Translated: CASSLVQGTGELFF.

In this sample, this clone is medium-sized. The rearrangement links TRBV27 to TRBJ2-5; maybe TRBD1 (8 bases). Germline assignment: CDR1 MNHEY and CDR2 SMNVEV (reference sequence). The CDR3 runs to 16 residues. Between the trimmed V and J ends, which lost 7 bases and 2 bases, there was a span of 20 bases. The CDR3 nucleotides are TGTGCCAGCAAATCGGGGGGACAGGCCATACAAGAGACCCAGTACTTC. As protein: CASKSGGQAIQETQYF.

This chain connects TRBV5-1 to TRBJ2-2; D unresolved. Germline CDR1 SGHRS, CDR2 YFSETQ. V lost 0 bases and J lost 1, with 7 bases in between. The CDR3 is made up of 15 amino acids. CDR3 DNA sequence: TGCGCCAGCAGCTTGGAGATCGGGAACACCGGGGAGCTGTTTTTT. This encodes CASSLEIGNTGELFF.

The gene calls are TRBV5-1 and TRBJ2-2, with D possibly matching TRBD1 (6 bases). This CDR3 comprises 16 residues. Germline assignment: CDR1 SGHRS and CDR2 YFSETQ. V dropped 2 bases and J dropped 2 bases, with 13 bases sitting between them. DNA of the CDR3: TGCGCCAGCAGCTTTGACAGGACGGGAAACACCGGGGAGCTGTTTTTT. This encodes CASSFDRTGNTGELFF.

This clone turned up a few times. V and J are TRBV2 and TRBJ1-5; D may be TRBD1 (5 bases). V dropped 6 bases and J dropped 0 bases, with 12 bases sitting between them. The CDR3 sequence is 15 residues long. Per germline, CDR1 SNHLY and CDR2 FYNNEI. CDR3 in DNA: TGTGCCAGCAGGAGGGGTTGGGGTAGCAATCAGCCCCAGCATTTT. Amino acid sequence: CASRRGWGSNQPQHF. Full variable domain (outside the CDR3, taken from reference TRBV2 and TRBJ1-5): EPEVTQTPSHQVTQMGQEVILRCVPISNHLYFYWYRQILGQKVEFLVSFYNNEISEKSEIFDDQFSVERPDGSNFTLKIRSTKLEDSAMYFCASRRGWGSNQPQHFGDGTRLSIL.

The sample holds one count of this clone. The chain links TRBV7-6 to TRBJ2-1, with D perhaps being TRBD1 or TRBD2 (6 bases each). The CDR3 has 14 amino acids. Germline V gives CDR1 SGHVS, CDR2 FNYEAQ. With 3 bases removed from V and 5 bases from J, the gap between germline ends came to 11 bases. The CDR3 spells CASSLWGANNEQFF. Written as DNA, the CDR3 is TGTGCCAGCAGCTTGTGGGGGGCAAACAATGAGCAGTTCTTC. Drawing the rest from reference TRBV7-6 and TRBJ2-1, the complete variable domain is GAGVSQSPRYKVTKRGQDVALRCDPISGHVSLYWYRQALGQGPEFLTYFNYEAQQDKSGLPNDRFSAERPEGSISTLTIQRTEQRDSAMYRCASSLWGANNEQFFGPGTRLTVL.

V and J are TRBV27 and TRBJ1-4; D possibly corresponds to TRBD1 (6 bases). Germline values: CDR1 MNHEY, CDR2 SMNVEV (reference sequence). The length of the CDR3 is 14 residues. Trimming took 6 bases from V and 8 from J, leaving 16 bases between them. The CDR3 sequence: CASSMRGGGEKLFF. CDR3 bases: TGTGCCAGCAGCATGAGAGGGGGGGGCGAAAAACTGTTTTTT.

This chain uses TRBV4-1 with TRBJ2-2; TRBD2 might be the D (7 bases). V was pared by 5 bases and J by 0 bases, with 19 bases between. The CDR3 is made up of 18 amino acids. Germline lookup yields CDR1 MGHRA and CDR2 YSYEKL. The CDR3 nucleotides read TGCGCCAGCAGCAGGGGGGTGTCCGGGGGGACGAACACCGGGGAGCTGTTTTTT. As protein: CASSRGVSGGTNTGELFF.

The V gene is TRBV5-4, the J gene TRBJ2-3; no reliable D call. Germline values: CDR1 SGHNT, CDR2 YYREEE (reference sequence). Trimming shortened V by 2 bases and J by 0 bases, and 7 bases separated the two germline ends. The CDR3 sequence is 14 residues long. The CDR3 bases are TGTGCCAGCAGCTTTGCCGGGAGCACAGATACGCAGTATTTT. Translation gives CASSFAGSTDTQYF.

J is TRBJ2-7 and V is TRBV11-2; 7 bases align to TRBD2. The CDR3 consists of 15 residues. The germline gives CDR1 SGHAT, CDR2 FQNNGV. Losses at the gene ends were 5 bases for V and 2 bases for J; bases not matched to a gene: 9. CDR3 nucleotide sequence: TGTGCCAGCAGCCCGAGTTCTAGCGGCGCCTACGAGCAGTACTTC. Its protein is CASSPSSSGAYEQYF.

V usage is TRBV7-3 and J usage is TRBJ2-5, with D tentatively TRBD1 or TRBD2 (5 bases each). Trimming shortened V by 5 bases and J by 7 bases, and 17 bases separated the two germline ends. The CDR3 runs to 14 residues. The germline V gene has CDR1 SGHTA and CDR2 FQGTGA. This CDR3 reads CASSPGRRKGTQYF. In DNA form, the CDR3 reads TGTGCCAGCAGCCCGGGACGTAGGAAGGGGACCCAGTACTTC.

The CDR3 protein is CAISENPPGGEQFF. The CDR3 DNA is TGTGCCATCAGTGAAAACCCTCCGGGTGGTGAGCAGTTCTTC. The V call is TRBV10-3, the J call TRBJ2-1; D gene unclear. V lost 3 bases to trimming and J lost 9 bases, with 15 bases between them. The CDR3 contains 14 residues. From germline, CDR1 is ENHRY and CDR2 SYGVKD.

CDR3 sequence reads: CASRPPWGSYYGYTF. The DNA of the CDR3 is TGTGCCAGTAGACCCCCCTGGGGATCCTACTATGGCTACACCTTC. V usage is TRBV19 and J usage is TRBJ1-2, with D hard to call. Trimming cost V 6 bases and J 3 bases, with 17 bases left between them. The CDR3 length is 15 residues. Germline V lookup: CDR1 LNHDA, CDR2 SQIVND (reference sequence).

The V gene is TRBV7-6, the J gene TRBJ2-7, with D possibly matching TRBD1 (6 bases). V lost 5 bases to trimming and J lost 6 bases, with 23 bases between them. Germline assignment: CDR1 SGHVS and CDR2 FNYEAQ. The CDR3 runs 16 residues. The CDR3, as DNA: TGTGCCAGCAGCGAGGGAGCCGGGACAAGGCATTCCGAGCAGTACTTC. It encodes CASSEGAGTRHSEQYF.

The count of this clone is one. The chain employs TRBV19 and TRBJ2-6, with a tentative D call TRBD2 (6 bases). The V gene lost 3 bases and the J gene lost 2 bases, with 11 bases spanning the gap. Germline CDR1 and CDR2: LNHDA and SQIVND (reference sequence). This CDR3 is built from 16 residues. Here the CDR3 DNA reads TGTGCCAGTAGTATGGGAGGCAGGGCTGGGGCCAACGTCCTGACTTTC. It is translated as CASSMGGRAGANVLTF.

V usage is TRBV4-1 and J usage is TRBJ2-1; 16 bases align to TRBD2. This CDR3 comprises 17 residues. CDR1 and CDR2 from the germline V gene are MGHRA and YSYEKL. J lost 2 bases, V lost 4 bases, and 2 bases had no gene match. The CDR3 is CASSRGLAGGTYNEQFF. The CDR3 DNA follows: TGCGCCAGCAGCCGGGGACTAGCGGGAGGGACCTACAATGAGCAGTTCTTC.

This chain joins TRBV21-1 and TRBJ2-5; the table's TRBD1 call for D was not verified on the DNA. TRBV21-1 is deemed a pseudogene. The CDR3 is 15 residues long. This CDR3 reads CASSPMGQVKGTQYF. The CDR3 bases are TGTGCCAGCAGCCCGATGGGACAGGTTAAAGGGACCCAGTACTTC.

V and J are TRBV11-2 and TRBJ2-7, with 7 positions matching TRBD2. With V trimmed by 0 bases and J by 1 base, 3 bases remained unmatched. This CDR3 contains 15 residues. The germline V gene has CDR1 SGHAT and CDR2 FQNNGV. This CDR3 is CASSLDGGSSYEQYF. In DNA, the CDR3 is TGTGCCAGCAGCTTAGACGGCGGGAGTTCCTACGAGCAGTACTTC.

The J gene is TRBJ1-3, the V gene TRBV15, with D uncertain. V shed 0 bases and J shed 0 bases, with 12 bases lying between them. The germline V gene has CDR1 LNHNV and CDR2 YYDKDF (reference sequence). The CDR3 totals 17 residues. The CDR3 protein is CATSRDDIHYSGNTIYF. CDR3 DNA: TGTGCCACCAGCAGAGACGACATCCATTACTCTGGAAACACCATATATTTT.

The V gene is TRBV30, the J gene TRBJ2-3, with 9 bases aligning to TRBD2. Germline CDR1 GTSNPN, CDR2 SVGIG (reference sequence). Trimming at V came to 0 bases and at J to 5 bases, leaving 9 bases not matched to a gene. The CDR3 spans 16 residues. The CDR3 DNA reads as TGTGCCTGGAGTGTAGGGCTGGGACTAGCAGGAGATACGCAGTATTTT. Its translation: CAWSVGLGLAGDTQYF.

The rearrangement links TRBV28 to TRBJ2-1; 9 bases map to TRBD1. V trimming: 6 bases; J trimming: 8 bases; junction bases outside the gene matches: 5. Germline V CDR1 and CDR2: MDHEN, SYDVKM. The CDR3 extends over 13 amino acids. CDR3 DNA sequence: TGTGCCAGCAGGGGACAGGGTAACCATGAGCAGTTCTTC. Its translation is CASRGQGNHEQFF.

As concerns this clone: Different DNA sequences within this sample yield the same CDR3. The J gene is TRBJ1-3, the V gene TRBV6-5, with 7 nucleotides matching TRBD1. V shed 0 bases, J shed 1 base, and the junction held 3 bases outside the gene matches. Germline V lookup: CDR1 MNHEY, CDR2 SVGAGI. The CDR3 is 16 residues long. The CDR3 sequence: CASSYSSQGSGNTIYF. In nucleotides, the CDR3 is TGTGCCAGCAGTTACTCCTCACAGGGGTCTGGAAACACCATATATTTT.